These 16 T cell receptor beta chains share one sample of origin, sequenced in a study of cytomegalovirus exposure and HLA in healthy donors. In the PCR, 60 Vbeta and 13 Jbeta primers were used. Sequencing was performed with immunoSEQ multiplex PCR; in TCRdb, only in-frame clones are kept and a portion is missing. Of some 90,000 clones detected, roughly 74% appear once; the ten largest clones hold roughly 3%. The sample taken for sequencing was PBMCs. Source of these receptors: a female donor in good health and CMV-seropositive.

The chain joins TRBV6-1 to TRBJ1-2, with no clear D. The V gene's germline CDR1 is MNHNS and CDR2 SASEGT. The CDR3 is made up of 13 amino acids. V was trimmed by 7 bases and J by 4 bases, leaving 13 bases between them. Here the CDR3 reads CASKREQSYGYTF. DNA of the CDR3: TGTGCCAGCAAAAGAGAACAGTCCTATGGCTACACCTTC.

The chain employs TRBV6-4 and TRBJ1-1, with D perhaps TRBD1 (6 bases). V lost 6 bases, J lost 5 bases, and 16 bases lay in between. The germline V gene has CDR1 MRHNA and CDR2 SNTAGT. The CDR3 has 14 amino acids. CDR3 DNA sequence: TGTGCCAGCAGCGCAACAGGGAGGGGGACTGAAGCTTTCTTT. Amino acid sequence: CASSATGRGTEAFF.

This clone was seen once. The CDR3 reads CASSLAATGADTQYF. The CDR3 nucleotides read TGCGCCAGCAGCTTGGCCGCGACAGGGGCGGATACGCAGTATTTT. The chain joins TRBV5-1 to TRBJ2-3; 8 bases align to TRBD1. V lost 0 bases, J lost 6 bases, and 6 bases stayed unmatched. Germline loops: CDR1 SGHRS, CDR2 YFSETQ. CDR3 length: 15 residues.

There are a few counts of this clone. The V and J genes are TRBV6-6 and TRBJ2-3; TRBD1 might be the D (6 bases). Trimming shortened V by 8 bases and J by 7 bases, and 10 bases separated the two germline ends. This CDR3 has 11 amino acids. Germline CDR1 is MNHNY and CDR2 is SVGAGI (reference sequence). CDR3 nucleotides: TGTGCCAGCTCAGGGGAATATACGCAGTATTTT. Translated: CASSGEYTQYF.

The chain has TRBV18 and TRBJ2-7; tentative D call: TRBD1 (5 bases). Germline V lookup: CDR1 KGHSH, CDR2 LQKENI. The CDR3 is made up of 14 amino acids. V was shortened by 6 bases and J by 1 base, with 13 bases between the two germline ends. CDR3 nucleotide sequence: TGTGCCAGCTCCCCCAGTCAGGGTTCCTACGAGCAGTACTTC. Translating gives CASSPSQGSYEQYF.

The gene calls are TRBV18 and TRBJ2-1, with TRBD2 identical over 12 bases. J gave up 0 bases and V 4 bases, and 19 bases lay outside the gene matches. This CDR3 is 22 amino acids long. From germline, CDR1 is KGHSH and CDR2 LQKENI. The CDR3 sequence is CASSLPNTRGLAGGPSYNEQFF. CDR3 in DNA: TGTGCCAGCTCACTCCCTAATACCCGGGGCCTAGCGGGAGGGCCCTCCTACAATGAGCAGTTCTTC.

The chain recombines TRBV30 with TRBJ1-2, with no clear D. V lost 1 base, J lost 4 bases, and 16 bases lay in between. The CDR3 is made up of 15 amino acids. CDR1 and CDR2 (germline): GTSNPN, SVGIG (reference sequence). CDR3 protein: CAWSADIHSGYGYTF. As DNA, the CDR3 is TGTGCCTGGAGTGCCGATATTCATTCAGGCTATGGCTACACCTTC.

This clone has just a few counts. The V and J genes are TRBV19 and TRBJ2-7; possibly TRBD2 for D (6 bases). V lost 6 bases to trimming and J lost 3 bases, with 18 bases between them. Per the germline V gene, CDR1 is LNHDA and CDR2 is SQIVND (reference sequence). CDR3 length equals 15 residues. The CDR3 sequence: CASSQQGGSGYEQYF. In DNA form, the CDR3 reads TGTGCCAGTAGCCAGCAAGGAGGGTCAGGCTACGAGCAGTACTTC.

The chain couples TRBV7-9 to TRBJ1-4; D is unclear. The CDR3 runs 15 residues. V lost 5 bases to trimming and J lost 2 bases, with 12 bases between them. Germline V gene lookup returns CDR1 SEHNR and CDR2 FQNEAQ (reference sequence). The CDR3 reads CASSQYRDTNEKLFF. CDR3 DNA sequence: TGTGCCAGCAGCCAATATCGGGATACTAATGAAAAACTGTTTTTT.

The chain recombines TRBV7-2 with TRBJ1-5; no definite D call. The CDR3 runs to 13 residues. Germline V gene data show CDR1 as SGHTA and CDR2 as FQGNSA. V was pared by 0 bases and J by 6 bases, with 6 bases between. As DNA, the CDR3 is TGTGCCAGCAGCTTAGCACGCAGTCAGCCCCAGCATTTT. This sequence encodes CASSLARSQPQHF. Looking up the rest from reference TRBV7-2 and TRBJ1-5 gives the full variable domain: GAGVSQSPSNKVTEKGKDVELRCDPISGHTALYWYRQSLGQGLEFLIYFQGNSAPDKSGLPSDRFSAERTGGSVSTLTIQRTQQEDSAVYLCASSLARSQPQHFGDGTRLSIL.

This CDR3 reads CASSPLIQGLGSTNEKLFF. DNA for the CDR3: TGTGCCAGTAGCCCCCTTATACAGGGCCTCGGATCAACTAATGAAAAACTGTTTTTT. This chain connects TRBV19 to TRBJ1-4; D perhaps matches TRBD1 (6 bases). The CDR3 contains 19 residues. V gave up 6 bases and J gave up 0 bases, with 23 bases separating them. Per the germline V gene, CDR1 is LNHDA and CDR2 is SQIVND (reference sequence).

The chain carries TRBV6-1 and TRBJ1-1; the match to TRBD1 covers 9 bases. This CDR3 contains 15 residues. J gave up 4 bases and V 2 bases, and 5 bases lay outside the gene matches. Per germline, CDR1 MNHNS and CDR2 SASEGT. CDR3 DNA: TGTGCCAGCAGTGAACTCCGACAGGGGGGCACTGAAGCTTTCTTT. The encoded protein is CASSELRQGGTEAFF.

This clone was recorded once. This chain links TRBV4-3 with TRBJ1-1, with 8 bases lining up with TRBD1. The CDR3 length is 13 residues. Losses at the gene ends were 0 bases for V and 6 bases for J; bases not matched to a gene: 0. CDR1 and CDR2 from the germline V gene are LGHNA and YSLEER. The CDR3 region has the DNA TGCGCCAGCAGCCAAGAACAGGGGGCTGAAGCTTTCTTT. It is translated as CASSQEQGAEAFF.

This sequence joins TRBV4-1 and TRBJ2-3; 7 bases map to TRBD2. J lost 0 bases, V lost 7 bases, and 16 bases had no gene match. In germline, CDR1 is MGHRA, CDR2 YSYEKL. The CDR3 covers 18 residues. The chain's CDR3 is CASTTTGRAKASTDTQYF. In nucleotides, the CDR3 is TGCGCCAGCACCACGACGGGGAGGGCCAAGGCAAGCACAGATACGCAGTATTTT.

V gene TRBV7-3 combines with J gene TRBJ1-2; D call uncertain. Germline V gene lookup returns CDR1 SGHTA and CDR2 FQGTGA. CDR3 length equals 13 residues. V was clipped by 4 bases and J by 0 bases, with 6 bases between them. Here the CDR3 reads CASSSQPNYGYTF. DNA for the CDR3: TGTGCCAGCAGCTCACAGCCTAACTATGGCTACACCTTC.

J is TRBJ2-3 and V is TRBV10-3, with TRBD1 as a possible D gene (5 bases). The CDR3 spans 15 residues. Germline loops: CDR1 ENHRY, CDR2 SYGVKD. The V end was cut by 5 bases, the J end by 2 bases, with 14 bases between. In DNA form, the CDR3 reads TGTGCCATCAGTCGAGACAGCCCTCTCACAGATACGCAGTATTTT. Encoded protein: CAISRDSPLTDTQYF.